This is a list of T cell receptor beta chains from one sample in a study of blood T cell repertoires in COVID-19. Repertoires were generated with immunoSEQ multiplex PCR, while TCRdb's copy carries only in-frame clones and drops some. The table has 150,000 to 200,000 clones, 84% seen once. Material: PBMCs or T cells enriched from blood (not recorded which). Receptors were obtained from a middle-aged man who had recovered from COVID-19. CDR3s include the opening cysteine and the closing phenylalanine or tryptophan. Clone size, where shown, is once, few, many, or a class for clones that have expanded.

TRBV11-1	TRBJ1-6	-	CASSLQGGSPLHF
TRBV19	TRBJ2-1	-	CASRPTPSGGAFEQFF
TRBV14	TRBJ2-4	-	CASSWTIAKNIQYF
TRBV12-3/TRBV12-4	TRBJ2-7	-	CASSLQGYEQYF
TRBV30	TRBJ1-2	-	CAWARGQFYGYTF
TRBV7-9	TRBJ1-1	few	CASSLTGFTEAFF
TRBV3-1/TRBV3-2	TRBJ2-1	few	CASSPSRSSYNEQFF
TRBV13	TRBJ2-2	-	CASSIQGRAGELFF
TRBV5-5	TRBJ1-2	few	CASSYYPKEGYTF
TRBV12-5	TRBJ1-4	-	CASGLAGNEKLFF
TRBV2	TRBJ1-1	-	CASSDGQNTEAFF
TRBV6-5	TRBJ2-5	-	CASSYSGTSVETQYF
TRBV19	TRBJ2-4	-	CASRINTRDRGNIQYF
TRBV3-1/TRBV3-2	TRBJ2-1	-	CASSPPGQVYNEQFF
TRBV5-1	TRBJ2-3	-	CASRDPGADTQYF
TRBV7-8	TRBJ2-1	-	CANSFAGLASYNEQFF
TRBV27	TRBJ2-3	-	CASSLGYRDTQYF
TRBV7-8	TRBJ2-3	-	CASSQVGATSTDTQYF
TRBV5-1	TRBJ2-5	few	CASTQTEGETQYF
TRBV7-6	TRBJ1-2	many	CASSLGPGTYTPGSGYTF
TRBV7-9	TRBJ1-6	-	CASSPPGAGPNSPLHF
TRBV12-5	TRBJ1-2	-	CASGLGSPGGYTF
TRBV5-6	TRBJ2-2	-	CASSRGRANTGELFF
TRBV19	TRBJ2-1	once	CASSRDRGEWNEQFF
TRBV13	TRBJ1-1	-	CASGPGRNTEAFF
TRBV18	TRBJ1-1	-	CASTDRAEAFF
TRBV3-1/TRBV3-2	TRBJ2-7	few	CASSQGPSSGGIYEQYF
TRBV29-1	TRBJ2-3	-	CSVLAGGTDTQYF
TRBV3-1/TRBV3-2	TRBJ2-5	-	CASSQHGSGDQETQYF
TRBV5-4	TRBJ2-7	-	CASSIPGQGVYEQYF
TRBV19	TRBJ1-1	-	CASTRELNTEAFF
TRBV6-5	TRBJ1-2	-	CASSYGQGGGYTF
TRBV7-8	TRBJ2-5	-	CASRSLRAGVQETQYF
TRBV5-1	TRBJ2-1	-	CASSPNPSPNNEQFF
TRBV5-4	TRBJ1-4	-	CASSLGGQLTNEKLFF
TRBV2	TRBJ2-5	-	CASRRGETQYF
TRBV6-6	TRBJ2-7	-	CASSQDRESSYEQYF
TRBV18	TRBJ2-6	once	CASSPPGQGYSGANVLTF
TRBV5-5	TRBJ2-2	-	CASSLVGGDTGELFF
TRBV3-1/TRBV3-2	TRBJ2-3	-	CASSLRTGGTDTQYF
TRBV7-8	TRBJ1-1	-	CASSLAGAYTEAFF